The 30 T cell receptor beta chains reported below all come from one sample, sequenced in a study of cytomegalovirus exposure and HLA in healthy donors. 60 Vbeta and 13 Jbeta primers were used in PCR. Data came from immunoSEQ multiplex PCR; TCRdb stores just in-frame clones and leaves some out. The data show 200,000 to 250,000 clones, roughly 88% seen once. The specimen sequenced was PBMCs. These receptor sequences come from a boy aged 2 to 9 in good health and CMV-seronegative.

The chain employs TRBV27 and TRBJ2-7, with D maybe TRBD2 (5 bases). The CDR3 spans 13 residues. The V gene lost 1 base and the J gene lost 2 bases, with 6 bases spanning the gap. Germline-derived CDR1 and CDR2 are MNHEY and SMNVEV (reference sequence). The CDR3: CASSLFGTYEQYF. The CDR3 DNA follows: TGTGCCAGCAGTTTATTCGGGACCTACGAGCAGTACTTC.

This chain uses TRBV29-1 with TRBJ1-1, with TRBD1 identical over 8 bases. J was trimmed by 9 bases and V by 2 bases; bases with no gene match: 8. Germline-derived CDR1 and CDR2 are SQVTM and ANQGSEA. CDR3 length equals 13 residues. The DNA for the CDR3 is TGCAGCGTTGAAACGGTAGGACAGGGAAAAGCTTTCTTT. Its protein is CSVETVGQGKAFF.

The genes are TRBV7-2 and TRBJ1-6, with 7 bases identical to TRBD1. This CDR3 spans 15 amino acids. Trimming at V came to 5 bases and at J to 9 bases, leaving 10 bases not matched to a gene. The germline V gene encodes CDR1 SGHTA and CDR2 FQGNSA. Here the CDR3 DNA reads TGTGCCAGCAGCAACAGACAGGGTTCGGGTTCACCCCTCCACTTT. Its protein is CASSNRQGSGSPLHF.

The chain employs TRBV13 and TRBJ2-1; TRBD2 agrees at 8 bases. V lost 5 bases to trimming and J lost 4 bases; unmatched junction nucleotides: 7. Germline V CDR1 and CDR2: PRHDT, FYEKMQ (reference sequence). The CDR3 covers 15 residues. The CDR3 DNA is TGTGCCAGCAGCCAACTAGCGGACATTTACAATGAGCAGTTCTTC. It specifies CASSQLADIYNEQFF.

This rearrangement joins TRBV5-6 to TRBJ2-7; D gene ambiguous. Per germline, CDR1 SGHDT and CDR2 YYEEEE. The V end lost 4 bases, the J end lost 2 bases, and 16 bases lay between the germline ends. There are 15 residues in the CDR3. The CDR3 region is CASSHLEEIAYEQYF. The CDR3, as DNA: TGTGCCAGCAGCCACCTAGAGGAAATAGCCTACGAGCAGTACTTC. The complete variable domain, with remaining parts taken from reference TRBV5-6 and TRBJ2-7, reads DAGVTQSPTHLIKTRGQQVTLRCSPKSGHDTVSWYQQALGQGPQFIFQYYEEEERQRGNFPDRFSGHQFPNYSSELNVNALLLGDSALYLCASSHLEEIAYEQYFGPGTRLTVT.

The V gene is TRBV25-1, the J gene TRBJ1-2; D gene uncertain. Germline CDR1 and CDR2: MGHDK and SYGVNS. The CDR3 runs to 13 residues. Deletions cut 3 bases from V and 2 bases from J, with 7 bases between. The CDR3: CASSELRNYGYTF. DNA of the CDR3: TGTGCCAGCAGTGAGCTCAGGAACTATGGCTACACCTTC.

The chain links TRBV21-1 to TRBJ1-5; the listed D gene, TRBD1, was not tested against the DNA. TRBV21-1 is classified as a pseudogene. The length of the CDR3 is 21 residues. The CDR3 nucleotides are TGTGCCAGCAGCAGACAACTACAGGGATTTCTTGGTTTCGGTAGCAATCAGCCCCAGCATTTT. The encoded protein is CASSRQLQGFLGFGSNQPQHF.

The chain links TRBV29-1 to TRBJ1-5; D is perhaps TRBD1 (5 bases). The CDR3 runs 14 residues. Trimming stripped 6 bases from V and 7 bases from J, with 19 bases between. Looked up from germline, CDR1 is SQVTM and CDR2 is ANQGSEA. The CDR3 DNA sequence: TGCAGCGTCGCCCATCGACTGGGGGGACAGCCCCAGCATTTT. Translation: CSVAHRLGGQPQHF.

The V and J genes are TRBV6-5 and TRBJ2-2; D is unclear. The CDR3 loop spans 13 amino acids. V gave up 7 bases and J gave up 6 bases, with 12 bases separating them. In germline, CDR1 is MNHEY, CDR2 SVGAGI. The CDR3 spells CASKRERAGELFF. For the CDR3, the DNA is TGTGCCAGCAAGCGAGAACGGGCCGGGGAGCTGTTTTTT.

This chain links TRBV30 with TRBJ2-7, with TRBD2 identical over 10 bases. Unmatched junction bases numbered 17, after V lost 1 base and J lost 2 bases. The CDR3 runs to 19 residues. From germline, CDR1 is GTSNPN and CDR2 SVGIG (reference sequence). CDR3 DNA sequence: TGTGCCTGGAGTGCGTACCGGTTAGCGGGAGGATCGAGGGCCTACGAGCAGTACTTC. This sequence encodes CAWSAYRLAGGSRAYEQYF.

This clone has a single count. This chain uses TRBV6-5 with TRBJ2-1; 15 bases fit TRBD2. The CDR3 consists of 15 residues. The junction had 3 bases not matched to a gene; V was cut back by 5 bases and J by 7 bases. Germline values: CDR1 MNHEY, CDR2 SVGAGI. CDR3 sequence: CASSAGTSGRNEQFF. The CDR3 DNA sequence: TGTGCCAGCAGTGCCGGGACTAGCGGGAGGAATGAGCAGTTCTTC.

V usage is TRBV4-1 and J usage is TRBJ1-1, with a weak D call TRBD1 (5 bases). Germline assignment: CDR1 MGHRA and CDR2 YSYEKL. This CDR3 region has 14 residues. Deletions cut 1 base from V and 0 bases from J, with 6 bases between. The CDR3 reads CASSQAGVNTEAFF. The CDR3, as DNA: TGCGCCAGCAGCCAAGCGGGGGTGAACACTGAAGCTTTCTTT.

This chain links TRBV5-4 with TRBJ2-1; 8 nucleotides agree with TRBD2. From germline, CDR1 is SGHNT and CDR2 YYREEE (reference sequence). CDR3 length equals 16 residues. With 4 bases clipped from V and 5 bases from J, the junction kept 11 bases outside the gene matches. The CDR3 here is CASSGKGAGANNEQFF. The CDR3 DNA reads TGTGCCAGCAGCGGCAAGGGAGCGGGGGCCAACAATGAGCAGTTCTTC.

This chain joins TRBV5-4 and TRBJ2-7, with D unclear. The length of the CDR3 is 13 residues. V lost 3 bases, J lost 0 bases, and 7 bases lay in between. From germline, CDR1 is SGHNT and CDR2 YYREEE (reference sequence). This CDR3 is CASSSVSSYEQYF. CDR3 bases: TGTGCCAGCAGCTCGGTTAGCTCCTACGAGCAGTACTTC. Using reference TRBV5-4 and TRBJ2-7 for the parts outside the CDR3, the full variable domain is ETGVTQSPTHLIKTRGQQVTLRCSSQSGHNTVSWYQQALGQGPQFIFQYYREEENGRGNFPPRFSGLQFPNYSSELNVNALELDDSALYLCASSSVSSYEQYFGPGTRLTVT.

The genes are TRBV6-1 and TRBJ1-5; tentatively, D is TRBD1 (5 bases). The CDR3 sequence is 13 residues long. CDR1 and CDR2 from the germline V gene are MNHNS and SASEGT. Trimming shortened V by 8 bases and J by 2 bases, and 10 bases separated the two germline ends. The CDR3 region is CASGGSGNQPQHF. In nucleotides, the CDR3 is TGTGCCAGCGGGGGGTCTGGCAATCAGCCCCAGCATTTT.

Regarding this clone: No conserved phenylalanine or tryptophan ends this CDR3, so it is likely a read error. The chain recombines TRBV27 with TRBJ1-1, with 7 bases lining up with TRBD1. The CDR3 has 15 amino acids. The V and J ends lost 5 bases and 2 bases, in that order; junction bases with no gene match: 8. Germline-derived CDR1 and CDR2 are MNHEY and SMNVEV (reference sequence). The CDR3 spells CASSPTGAPNTEAFL. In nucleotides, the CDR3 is TGTGCCAGCAGTCCTACAGGGGCACCTAACACTGAAGCTTTCCTT.

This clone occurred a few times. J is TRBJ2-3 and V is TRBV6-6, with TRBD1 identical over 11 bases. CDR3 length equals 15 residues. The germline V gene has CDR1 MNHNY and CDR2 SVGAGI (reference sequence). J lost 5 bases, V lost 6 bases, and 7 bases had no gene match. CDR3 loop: CASSKGTGGRDTQYF. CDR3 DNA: TGTGCCAGCAGCAAAGGGACAGGGGGAAGAGATACGCAGTATTTT.

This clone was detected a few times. CDR3 sequence reads: CASSERGQAYEGAFF. In DNA form, the CDR3 reads TGTGCCAGCAGTGAGCGGGGACAGGCCTATGAGGGAGCTTTCTTT. The V and J genes are TRBV2 and TRBJ1-1; TRBD1 matches 8 bases. This CDR3 region has 15 residues. With V trimmed by 3 bases and J by 10 bases, 13 bases remained unmatched. CDR1 is SNHLY and CDR2 is FYNNEI in the germline V gene. The complete variable domain, with remaining parts taken from reference TRBV2 and TRBJ1-1, reads EPEVTQTPSHQVTQMGQEVILRCVPISNHLYFYWYRQILGQKVEFLVSFYNNEISEKSEIFDDQFSVERPDGSNFTLKIRSTKLEDSAMYFCASSERGQAYEGAFFGQGTRLTVV.

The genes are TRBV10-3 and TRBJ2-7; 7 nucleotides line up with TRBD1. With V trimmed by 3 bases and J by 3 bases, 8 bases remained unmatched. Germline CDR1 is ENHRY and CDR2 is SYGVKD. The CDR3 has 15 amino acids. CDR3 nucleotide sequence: TGTGCCATCAGTGAATCTGTTACAGGGGTCTACGAGCAGTACTTC. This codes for CAISESVTGVYEQYF.

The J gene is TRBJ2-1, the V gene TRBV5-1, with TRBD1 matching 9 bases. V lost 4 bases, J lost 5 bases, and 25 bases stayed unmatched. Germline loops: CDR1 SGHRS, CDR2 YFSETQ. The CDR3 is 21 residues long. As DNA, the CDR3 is TGCGCCAGCAGCCCACCAAGGACAGGGGCCGATGGATGGCGGGGCCACAATGAGCAGTTCTTC. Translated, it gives CASSPPRTGADGWRGHNEQFF.

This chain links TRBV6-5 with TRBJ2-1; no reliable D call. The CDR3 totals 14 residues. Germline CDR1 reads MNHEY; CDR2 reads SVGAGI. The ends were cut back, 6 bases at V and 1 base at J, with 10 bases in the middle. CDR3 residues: CASRVLSSYNEQFF. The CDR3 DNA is TGTGCCAGCAGGGTACTAAGTTCCTACAATGAGCAGTTCTTC.

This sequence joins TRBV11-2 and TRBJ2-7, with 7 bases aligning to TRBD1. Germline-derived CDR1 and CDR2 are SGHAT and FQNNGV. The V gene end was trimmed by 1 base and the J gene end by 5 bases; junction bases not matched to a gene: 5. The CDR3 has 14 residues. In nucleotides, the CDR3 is TGTGCCAGCAGCTTAGCTCCCGACAGGGACGAGCAGTACTTC. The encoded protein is CASSLAPDRDEQYF.

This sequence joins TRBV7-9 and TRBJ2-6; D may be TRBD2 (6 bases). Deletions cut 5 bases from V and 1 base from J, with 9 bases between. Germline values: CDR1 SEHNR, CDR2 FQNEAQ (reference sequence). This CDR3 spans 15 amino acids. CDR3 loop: CASSHRGSGANVLTF. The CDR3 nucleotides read TGTGCCAGCAGCCACCGGGGGTCTGGGGCCAACGTCCTGACTTTC.

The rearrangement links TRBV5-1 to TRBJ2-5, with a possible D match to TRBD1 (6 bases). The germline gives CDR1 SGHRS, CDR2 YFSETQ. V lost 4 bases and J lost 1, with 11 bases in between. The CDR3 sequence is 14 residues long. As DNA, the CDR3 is TGCGCCAGCAGCCTCCGGGACACCCAAGAGACCCAGTACTTC. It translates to CASSLRDTQETQYF.

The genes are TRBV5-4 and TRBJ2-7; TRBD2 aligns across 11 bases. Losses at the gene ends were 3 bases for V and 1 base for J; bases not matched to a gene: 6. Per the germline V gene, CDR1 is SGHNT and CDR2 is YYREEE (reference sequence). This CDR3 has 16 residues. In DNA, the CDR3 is TGTGCCAGCAGCTCCGCGGGACTAGCGGAATCCTACGAGCAGTACTTC. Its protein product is CASSSAGLAESYEQYF.

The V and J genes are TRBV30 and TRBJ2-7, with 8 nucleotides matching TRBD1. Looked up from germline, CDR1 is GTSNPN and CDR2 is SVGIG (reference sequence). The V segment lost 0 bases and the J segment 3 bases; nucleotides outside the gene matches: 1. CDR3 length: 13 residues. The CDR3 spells CAWSVGQGYEQYF. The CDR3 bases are TGTGCCTGGAGTGTCGGACAGGGCTACGAGCAGTACTTC.

DNA for the CDR3: TGTGCCAGCAGCCTAGCGGGAGGGGACAATGAGCAGTTCTTC. It codes for CASSLAGGDNEQFF. The chain uses TRBV25-1 and TRBJ2-1, with TRBD2 matching over 12 bases. The CDR3 is 14 amino acids. The V gene end was trimmed by 6 bases and the J gene end by 5 bases; junction bases not matched to a gene: 2. Germline values: CDR1 MGHDK, CDR2 SYGVNS. Full variable domain (remainder filled in from reference TRBV25-1 and TRBJ2-1): EADIYQTPRYLVIGTGKKITLECSQTMGHDKMYWYQQDPGMELHLIHYSYGVNSTEKGDLSSESTVSRIRTEHFPLTLESARPSHTSQYLCASSLAGGDNEQFFGPGTRLTVL.

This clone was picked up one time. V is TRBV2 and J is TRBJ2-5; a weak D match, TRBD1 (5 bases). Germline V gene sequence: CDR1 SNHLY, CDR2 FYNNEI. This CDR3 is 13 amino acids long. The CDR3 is CAVQGSLQETQYF. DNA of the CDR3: TGTGCTGTCCAGGGCAGCCTCCAAGAGACCCAGTACTTC.

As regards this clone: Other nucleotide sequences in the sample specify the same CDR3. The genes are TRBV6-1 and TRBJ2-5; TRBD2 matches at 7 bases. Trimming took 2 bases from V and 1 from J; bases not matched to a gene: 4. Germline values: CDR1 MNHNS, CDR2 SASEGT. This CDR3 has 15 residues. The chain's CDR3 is CASSEIAGTQETQYF. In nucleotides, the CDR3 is TGTGCCAGCAGTGAAATAGCGGGCACCCAAGAGACCCAGTACTTC.

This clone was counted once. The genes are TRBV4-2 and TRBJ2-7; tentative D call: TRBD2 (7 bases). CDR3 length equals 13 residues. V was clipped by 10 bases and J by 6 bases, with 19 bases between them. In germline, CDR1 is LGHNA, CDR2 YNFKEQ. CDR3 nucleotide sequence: TGTGCCACGGGGGGCGAGGTGGGTCGCGAGCAGTACTTC. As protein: CATGGEVGREQYF.